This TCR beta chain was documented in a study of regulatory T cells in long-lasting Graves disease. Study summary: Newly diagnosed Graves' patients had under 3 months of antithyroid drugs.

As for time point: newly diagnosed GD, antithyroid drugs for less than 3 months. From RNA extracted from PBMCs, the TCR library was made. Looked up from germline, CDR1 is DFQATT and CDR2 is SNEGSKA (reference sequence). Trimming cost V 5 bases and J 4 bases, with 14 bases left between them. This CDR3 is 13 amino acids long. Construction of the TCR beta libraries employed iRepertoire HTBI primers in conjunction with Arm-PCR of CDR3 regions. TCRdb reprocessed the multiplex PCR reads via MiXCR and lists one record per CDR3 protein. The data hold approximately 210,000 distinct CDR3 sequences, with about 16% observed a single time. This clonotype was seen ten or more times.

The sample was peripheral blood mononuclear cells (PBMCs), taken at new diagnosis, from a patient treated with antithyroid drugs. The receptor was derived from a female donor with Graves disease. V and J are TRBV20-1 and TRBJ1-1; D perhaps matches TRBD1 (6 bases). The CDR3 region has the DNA TGCAGTGCTTTGGGGGGGGGCGGCACTGAAGCTTTCTTT. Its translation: CSALGGGGTEAFF.